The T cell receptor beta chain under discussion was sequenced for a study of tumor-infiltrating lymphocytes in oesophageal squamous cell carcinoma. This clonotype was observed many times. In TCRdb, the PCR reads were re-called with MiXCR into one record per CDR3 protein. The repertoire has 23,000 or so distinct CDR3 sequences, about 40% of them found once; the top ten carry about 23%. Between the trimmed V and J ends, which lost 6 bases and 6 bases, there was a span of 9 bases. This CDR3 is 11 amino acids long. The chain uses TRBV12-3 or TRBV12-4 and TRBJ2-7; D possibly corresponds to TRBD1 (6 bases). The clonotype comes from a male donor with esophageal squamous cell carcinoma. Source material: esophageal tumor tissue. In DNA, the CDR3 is TGTGCCAGCAGCCAGGGGAGCGAGCAGTACTTC. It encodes CASSQGSEQYF.